Following are 5 T cell receptor beta chains from one sample sequenced in a study of cytomegalovirus exposure and HLA in healthy donors. The PCR contained 60 Vbeta and 13 Jbeta primers. Generated by immunoSEQ multiplex PCR, the TCRdb table keeps only in-frame clones and is missing some. The profile shows some 180,000 clones, 65% to 90% of them singletons. The sequencing input was PBMCs. The receptors were gathered from a woman aged 45 to 65 in good health and CMV-seronegative.

The chain couples TRBV30 to TRBJ1-4; D possibly corresponds to TRBD1 (5 bases). This CDR3 has 16 residues. From germline, CDR1 is GTSNPN and CDR2 SVGIG (reference sequence). Trimming removed 0 bases at V and 8 bases at J, with 19 bases between. CDR3 DNA sequence: TGTGCCTGGAGTGTAGATCAGGGAAGAGTCGGCGAAAAACTGTTTTTT. Its translation: CAWSVDQGRVGEKLFF. The variable domain in full, completed from reference TRBV30 and TRBJ1-4, reads SQTIHQWPATLVQPVGSPLSLECTVEGTSNPNLYWYRQAAGRGLQLLFYSVGIGQISSEVPQNLSASRPQDRQFILSSKKLLLSDSGFYLCAWSVDQGRVGEKLFFGSGTQLSVL.

This clone is a singleton in its sample. The chain has TRBV28 and TRBJ2-3; TRBD1 might be the D (6 bases). This CDR3 has 17 residues. Germline-derived CDR1 and CDR2 are MDHEN and SYDVKM. V was pared by 6 bases and J by 1 base, with 20 bases between. In nucleotides, the CDR3 is TGTGCCAGCAGCTACCCCTCCGGACAGATCCGCACAGATACGCAGTATTTT. Protein product: CASSYPSGQIRTDTQYF.

V usage is TRBV9 and J usage is TRBJ2-1; 10 bases agree with TRBD2. V gave up 4 bases and J gave up 9 bases; unmatched junction bases: 13. The CDR3 spans 16 residues. Looked up from germline, CDR1 is SGDLS and CDR2 is YYNGEE. The CDR3 loop is CASSSPSGGSQGEQFF. CDR3 nucleotide sequence: TGTGCCAGCAGCTCCCCTAGCGGGGGATCGCAAGGTGAGCAGTTCTTC.

The J gene is TRBJ2-1, the V gene TRBV28, with 9 nucleotides matching TRBD1. Germline trimming cut 11 bases from V and 7 bases from J; bases unmatched to any gene: 9. Germline loops: CDR1 MDHEN, CDR2 SYDVKM. The CDR3 consists of 13 residues. The CDR3 coding sequence is TGTGCCGTGGGACAGGGAGTCAGGAATGAGCAGTTCTTC. Protein: CAVGQGVRNEQFF.

This chain joins TRBV6-6 and TRBJ1-1; possible D gene TRBD1, 5 bases. This CDR3 spans 14 amino acids. Germline CDR1 reads MNHNY; CDR2 reads SVGAGI (reference sequence). V lost 0 bases, J lost 6 bases, and 11 bases lay in between. For the CDR3, the DNA is TGTGCCAGCAGTTACTCGGGCGACAGACCTGAAGCTTTCTTT. Translated: CASSYSGDRPEAFF.